This T cell receptor beta chain was retrieved from a study of control samples from healthy donors and cancer patients. Germline V gene lookup returns CDR1 MNHEY and CDR2 SMNVEV (reference sequence). CDR3 length: 15 amino acids. Trimming took 4 bases from V and 4 from J; bases not matched to a gene: 9. The table came from immunoSEQ multiplex PCR; TCRdb's copy has only in-frame clones and leaves some out. The sample includes 100,000 to 150,000 clones, roughly 92% of them seen just once. This rearrangement joins TRBV27 to TRBJ1-2; 7 bases agree with TRBD1. The sequenced material came from blood. This TCR came from a man in his late teens or twenties in good health. The CDR3 nucleotides read TGTGCCAGCAGTTGGACAGGAGGGGTTAGCTATGGCTACACCTTC. It yields the protein CASSWTGGVSYGYTF.